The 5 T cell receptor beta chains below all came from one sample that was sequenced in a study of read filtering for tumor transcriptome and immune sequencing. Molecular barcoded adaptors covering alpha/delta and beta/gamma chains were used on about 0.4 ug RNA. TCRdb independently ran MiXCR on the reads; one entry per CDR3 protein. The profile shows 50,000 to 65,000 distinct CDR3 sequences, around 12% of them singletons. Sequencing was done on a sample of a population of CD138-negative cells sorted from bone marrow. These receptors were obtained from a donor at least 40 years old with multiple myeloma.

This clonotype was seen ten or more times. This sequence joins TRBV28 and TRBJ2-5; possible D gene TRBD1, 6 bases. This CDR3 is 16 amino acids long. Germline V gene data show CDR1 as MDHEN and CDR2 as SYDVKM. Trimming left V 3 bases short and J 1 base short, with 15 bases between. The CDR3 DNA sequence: TGTGCCAGCAGTTTCCCGCCGCGGACAGTCCAAGAGACCCAGTACTTC. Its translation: CASSFPPRTVQETQYF.

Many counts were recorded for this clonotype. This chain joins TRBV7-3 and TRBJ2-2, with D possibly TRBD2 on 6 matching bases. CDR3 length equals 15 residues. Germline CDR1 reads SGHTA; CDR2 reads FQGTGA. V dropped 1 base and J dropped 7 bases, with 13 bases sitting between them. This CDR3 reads CASSLRKGAGGELFF. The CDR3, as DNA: TGTGCCAGCAGCTTAAGGAAAGGAGCGGGCGGGGAGCTGTTTTTT.

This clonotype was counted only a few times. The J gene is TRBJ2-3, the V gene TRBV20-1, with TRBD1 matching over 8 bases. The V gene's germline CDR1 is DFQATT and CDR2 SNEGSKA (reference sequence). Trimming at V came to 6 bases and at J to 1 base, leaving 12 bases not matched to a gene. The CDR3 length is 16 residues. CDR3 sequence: CSAPRTGQYGTDTQYF. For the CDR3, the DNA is TGCAGTGCCCCCAGGACAGGGCAATACGGCACAGATACGCAGTATTTT.

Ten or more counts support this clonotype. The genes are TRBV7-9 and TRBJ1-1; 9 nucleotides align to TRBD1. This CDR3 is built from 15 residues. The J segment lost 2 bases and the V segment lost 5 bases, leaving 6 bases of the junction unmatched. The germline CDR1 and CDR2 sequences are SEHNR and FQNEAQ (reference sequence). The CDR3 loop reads CASSAGQGRNTEAFF. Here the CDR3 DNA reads TGTGCCAGCAGCGCTGGACAGGGGAGAAACACTGAAGCTTTCTTT.

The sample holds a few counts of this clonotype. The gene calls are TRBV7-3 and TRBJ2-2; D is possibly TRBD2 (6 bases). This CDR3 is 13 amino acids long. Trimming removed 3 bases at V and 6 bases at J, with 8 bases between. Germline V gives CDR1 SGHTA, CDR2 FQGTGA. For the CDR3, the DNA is TGTGCCAGCAGCTTGGGGGGTGCCGGGGAGCTGTTTTTT. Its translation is CASSLGGAGELFF.